Listed here are 22 T cell receptor beta chains from one sample, sequenced in a study of cytotoxic CD8 clonotypes in ibrutinib-treated CLL. Here immunoSEQ multiplex PCR was the method, and the copy in TCRdb shows in-frame clones only, minus some. The profile shows about 300,000 clones, 70% to 80% of them singletons. This specimen was PBMCs, taken at disease progression, from a patient treated with ibrutinib. The source of these receptors is a human donor with chronic lymphocytic leukemia.

The rearrangement uses TRBV7-2 and TRBJ2-2; 9 nucleotides align to TRBD1. The CDR3 length is 19 residues. The V and J ends lost 5 bases and 4 bases, in that order; junction bases with no gene match: 17. In germline, CDR1 is SGHTA, CDR2 FQGNSA. CDR3 loop: CASSRRPGWTGARTGELFF. DNA for the CDR3: TGTGCCAGCAGCCGCCGCCCGGGGTGGACAGGGGCGCGCACCGGGGAGCTGTTTTTT.

This chain links TRBV6-1 with TRBJ1-4; 10 bases agree with TRBD1. Germline CDR1 and CDR2: MNHNS and SASEGT. The junction had 6 bases not matched to a gene; V was cut back by 8 bases and J by 9 bases. This CDR3 is 13 amino acids long. The CDR3 DNA reads TGTGCCAGCGGGACAGGGGCAGGGAAAAAACTGTTTTTT. It yields the protein CASGTGAGKKLFF.

The V call is TRBV18, the J call TRBJ1-2; D gene ambiguous. This CDR3 spans 13 amino acids. V was shortened by 4 bases and J by 0 bases, with 6 bases between the two germline ends. CDR1 KGHSH and CDR2 LQKENI come from the germline V gene. The CDR3 spells CASSLSANYGYTF. The CDR3 DNA is TGTGCCAGCTCACTGTCAGCTAACTATGGCTACACCTTC.

This chain connects TRBV7-9 to TRBJ2-7; D is ambiguous. The V and J ends lost 5 bases and 2 bases respectively, with 7 bases between them. CDR1 SEHNR and CDR2 FQNEAQ come from the germline V gene (reference sequence). This CDR3 has 12 residues. The chain's CDR3 is CASSPGAYEQYF. In DNA form, the CDR3 reads TGTGCCAGCAGCCCGGGCGCCTACGAGCAGTACTTC.

The genes are TRBV20-1 and TRBJ2-7; D not resolved. The CDR3 runs to 11 residues. Germline V gene data show CDR1 as DFQATT and CDR2 as SNEGSKA (reference sequence). The V end lost 6 bases, the J end lost 5 bases, and 11 bases lay between the germline ends. The DNA for the CDR3 is TGCAGTGCAACCCGGTCAAACGAGCAGTACTTC. Residues: CSATRSNEQYF.

V is TRBV27 and J is TRBJ2-2; TRBD2 aligns across 12 bases. The CDR3 is made up of 17 amino acids. Germline V gene lookup returns CDR1 MNHEY and CDR2 SMNVEV (reference sequence). The V gene end was trimmed by 3 bases and the J gene end by 3 bases; junction bases not matched to a gene: 5. CDR3 protein: CASSLASGRAYTGELFF. The CDR3 DNA sequence: TGTGCCAGCAGTTTGGCTAGCGGGAGGGCGTACACCGGGGAGCTGTTTTTT.

This chain connects TRBV5-1 to TRBJ1-6; D unresolved. V lost 0 bases, J lost 6 bases, and 7 bases lay in between. This CDR3 contains 14 residues. Germline V gene sequence: CDR1 SGHRS, CDR2 YFSETQ. The CDR3 sequence is CASSLGETNSPLHF. The CDR3, as DNA: TGCGCCAGCAGCTTGGGGGAGACTAATTCACCCCTCCACTTT. Variable domain in full (rest from reference TRBV5-1 and TRBJ1-6): KAGVTQTPRYLIKTRGQQVTLSCSPISGHRSVSWYQQTPGQGLQFLFEYFSETQRNKGNFPGRFSGRQFSNSRSEMNVSTLELGDSALYLCASSLGETNSPLHFGNGTRLTVT.

The chain has TRBV5-1 and TRBJ1-3; D may be TRBD1 (6 bases). The germline V gene has CDR1 SGHRS and CDR2 YFSETQ. This CDR3 region has 14 residues. The V end was cut by 6 bases, the J end by 4 bases, with 14 bases between. The CDR3, as DNA: TGCGCCAGCAAACCTGGACAGCTGGGAAACACCATATATTTT. It codes for CASKPGQLGNTIYF.

This clone was picked up a small number of times. The J gene is TRBJ1-2, the V gene TRBV10-3; D unclear. From germline, CDR1 is ENHRY and CDR2 SYGVKD. Trimming stripped 6 bases from V and 8 bases from J, with 16 bases between. The CDR3 consists of 13 residues. DNA for the CDR3: TGTGCCATCAGGGACGCCGCCCCGGGGGGCTACACCTTC. It encodes CAIRDAAPGGYTF.

In its sample, this clone was seen once. The V call is TRBV10-3, the J call TRBJ2-7; 11 bases are shared with TRBD1. The CDR3 has 15 residues. V gave up 3 bases and J gave up 4 bases; unmatched junction bases: 5. Germline V gene data show CDR1 as ENHRY and CDR2 as SYGVKD. The DNA of the CDR3 is TGTGCCATCAGTGAACGAGGACAGGGGGCATACGAGCAGTACTTC. Its translation: CAISERGQGAYEQYF.

The V and J genes are TRBV10-3 and TRBJ1-1; D perhaps matches TRBD1 (6 bases). CDR1 is ENHRY, CDR2 SYGVKD, per germline. The CDR3 is made up of 15 amino acids. V shed 2 bases and J shed 1 base, with 11 bases lying between them. The CDR3 loop is CAISEPGTPNTEAFF. In nucleotides, the CDR3 is TGTGCCATCAGTGAGCCCGGGACACCGAACACTGAAGCTTTCTTT.

On this clone itself: Additional DNA sequences in this sample encode the identical CDR3. The chain couples TRBV5-1 to TRBJ1-1; D is possibly TRBD1 (6 bases). Deletions cut 4 bases from V and 1 base from J, with 8 bases between. Per germline, CDR1 SGHRS and CDR2 YFSETQ. There are 13 residues in the CDR3. CDR3 DNA: TGCGCCAGCAGCCCGGGGGCGAACACTGAAGCTTTCTTT. It translates to CASSPGANTEAFF.

The chain has TRBV5-8 and TRBJ2-2; D is tentatively TRBD1 or TRBD2 (7 bases each). Germline V gene data show CDR1 as SGHTS and CDR2 as YDEGEE. This CDR3 has 18 residues. Trimming pared 4 bases from V and 3 bases from J, leaving 22 bases between. CDR3 in DNA: TGTGCCAGCAGCCAACAGGGGAGGGCGGTTCGGTACACCGGGGAGCTGTTTTTT. It yields the protein CASSQQGRAVRYTGELFF.

In DNA form, the CDR3 reads TGTGCCAGCACCCCCGTGACGGGTTTAATGGGTAATGAAAAACTGTTTTTT. It is translated as CASTPVTGLMGNEKLFF. The genes are TRBV2 and TRBJ1-4; no clear D. Germline loops: CDR1 SNHLY, CDR2 FYNNEI. Between the trimmed V and J ends, which lost 7 bases and 4 bases, there was a span of 22 bases. CDR3 length equals 17 residues.

The chain uses TRBV4-3 and TRBJ2-7; D gene ambiguous. The germline V gene encodes CDR1 LGHNA and CDR2 YSLEER. The CDR3 is made up of 16 amino acids. The V and J ends lost 1 base and 0 bases respectively, with 13 bases between them. The CDR3 nucleotides read TGCGCCAGCAGCCAAGGGGCAGCGCAAAGCTCCTACGAGCAGTACTTC. Its protein is CASSQGAAQSSYEQYF.

The chain links TRBV5-1 to TRBJ2-5; the D gene could be TRBD1 or TRBD2 (5 bases each). Germline V gene sequence: CDR1 SGHRS, CDR2 YFSETQ. V was trimmed by 3 bases and J by 4 bases, leaving 16 bases between them. The CDR3 is 15 residues long. CDR3 in DNA: TGCGCCAGCAGCTCACGACAAAAGGGACGAGAGACCCAGTACTTC. This codes for CASSSRQKGRETQYF.

The genes are TRBV19 and TRBJ1-5; tentative D call: TRBD1 (5 bases). The CDR3 loop spans 12 amino acids. The V end lost 3 bases, the J end lost 11 bases, and 11 bases lay between the germline ends. The germline V gene has CDR1 LNHDA and CDR2 SQIVND (reference sequence). The CDR3 DNA follows: TGTGCCAGTAGTATTGTGGGGGGGGCCCAGCATTTT. Translating it yields CASSIVGGAQHF.

This rearrangement joins TRBV23-1 to TRBJ2-5; 10 bases are a match to TRBD2. TRBV23-1 is flagged as an ORF with uncertain function. The CDR3 runs 16 residues. Losses at the gene ends were 8 bases for V and 4 bases for J; bases not matched to a gene: 13. For the CDR3, the DNA is TGCGCCAGCGAAGGGGAAGCGGGGGGGCCTTCAGAGACCCAGTACTTC. Protein: CASEGEAGGPSETQYF.

The chain uses TRBV7-8 and TRBJ2-7; 11 bases are a match to TRBD2. The germline V gene has CDR1 SGHVS and CDR2 FQNEAQ. Trimming at V came to 3 bases and at J to 7 bases, leaving 8 bases not matched to a gene. CDR3 length: 15 residues. The DNA for the CDR3 is TGTGCCAGCAGCTTCGCTAGCGGGAGGAGTAGGGAGCAGTACTTC. Amino acid sequence: CASSFASGRSREQYF.

The rearrangement joins TRBV18 to TRBJ1-4; 10 positions match TRBD1. This CDR3 is 18 amino acids long. Germline CDR1 and CDR2: KGHSH and LQKENI. Germline trimming cut 3 bases from V and 2 bases from J; bases unmatched to any gene: 9. The chain's CDR3 is CASSPFPGTGETNEKLFF. The DNA of the CDR3 is TGTGCCAGCTCACCGTTTCCCGGGACAGGGGAGACTAATGAAAAACTGTTTTTT.

The rearrangement joins TRBV4-1 to TRBJ2-5; tentative D call: TRBD1 (5 bases). The germline CDR1 and CDR2 sequences are MGHRA and YSYEKL. V was cut by 4 bases and J by 5 bases, with 14 bases left in between. The CDR3 is 14 amino acids. The CDR3 DNA reads TGCGCCAGCAGCCCCCAGGGTCTAGGGGAGACCCAGTACTTC. Translation gives CASSPQGLGETQYF.

This chain connects TRBV21-1 to TRBJ1-5. TRBV21-1 is assigned pseudogene status. This CDR3 spans 18 amino acids. The CDR3: CASSRAGTKTLSNQPQHF. The CDR3 DNA follows: TGTGCCAGCAGCAGGGCCGGGACGAAAACTCTTAGCAATCAGCCCCAGCATTTT.